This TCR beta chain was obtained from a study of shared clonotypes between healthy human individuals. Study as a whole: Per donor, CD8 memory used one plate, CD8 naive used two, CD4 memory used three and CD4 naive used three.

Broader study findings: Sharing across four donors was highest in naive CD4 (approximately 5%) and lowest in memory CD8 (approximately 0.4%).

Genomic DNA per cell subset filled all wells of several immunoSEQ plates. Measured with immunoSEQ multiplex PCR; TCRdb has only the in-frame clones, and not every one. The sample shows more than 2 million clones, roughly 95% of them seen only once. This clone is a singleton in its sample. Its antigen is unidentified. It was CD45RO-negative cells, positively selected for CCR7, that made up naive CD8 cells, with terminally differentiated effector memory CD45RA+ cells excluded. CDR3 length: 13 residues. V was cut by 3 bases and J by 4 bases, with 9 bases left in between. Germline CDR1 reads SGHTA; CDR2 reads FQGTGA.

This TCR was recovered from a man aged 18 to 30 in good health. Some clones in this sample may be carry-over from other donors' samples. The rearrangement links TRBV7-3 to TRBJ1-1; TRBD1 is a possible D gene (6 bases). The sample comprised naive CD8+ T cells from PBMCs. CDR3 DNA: TGTGCCAGCAGCTTTGGGGGGGCCACTGAAGCTTTCTTT. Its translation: CASSFGGATEAFF.